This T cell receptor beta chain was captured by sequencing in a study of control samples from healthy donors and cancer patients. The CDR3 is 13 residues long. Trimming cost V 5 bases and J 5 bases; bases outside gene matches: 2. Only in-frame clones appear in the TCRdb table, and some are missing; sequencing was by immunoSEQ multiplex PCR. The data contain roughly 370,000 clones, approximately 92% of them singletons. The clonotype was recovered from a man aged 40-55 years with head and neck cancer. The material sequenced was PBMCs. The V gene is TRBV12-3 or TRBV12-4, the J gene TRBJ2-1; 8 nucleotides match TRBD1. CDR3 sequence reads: CASSRTGNNEQFF. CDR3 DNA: TGTGCCAGCAGTAGGACAGGGAACAATGAGCAGTTCTTC.